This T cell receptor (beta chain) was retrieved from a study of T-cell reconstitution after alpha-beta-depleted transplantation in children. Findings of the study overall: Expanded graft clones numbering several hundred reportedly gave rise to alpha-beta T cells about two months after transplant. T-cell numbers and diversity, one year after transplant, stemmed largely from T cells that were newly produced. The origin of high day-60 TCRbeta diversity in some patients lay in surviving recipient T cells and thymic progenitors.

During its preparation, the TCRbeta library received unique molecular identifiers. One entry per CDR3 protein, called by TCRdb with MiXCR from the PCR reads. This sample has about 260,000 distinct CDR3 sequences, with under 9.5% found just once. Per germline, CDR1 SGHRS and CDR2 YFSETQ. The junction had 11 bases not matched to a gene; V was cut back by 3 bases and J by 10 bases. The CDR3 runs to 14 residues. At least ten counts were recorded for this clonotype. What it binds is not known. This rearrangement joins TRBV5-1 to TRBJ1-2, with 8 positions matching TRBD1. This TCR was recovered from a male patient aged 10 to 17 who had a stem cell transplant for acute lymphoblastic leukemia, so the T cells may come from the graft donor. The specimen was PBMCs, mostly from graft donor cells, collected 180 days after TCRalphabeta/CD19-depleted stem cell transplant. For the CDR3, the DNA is TGCGCCAGCAGCTCAACTGACAGGGGATGGGCCTACACCTTC. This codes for CASSSTDRGWAYTF.